The entry below describes one TCR beta chain. This clonotype was observed a few times. There is no known antigen for this receptor. Per-base qualities were not stored, and no clone one base away is much larger. The sequencing machine was an Illumina HiSeq 1500. The raw public data were reprocessed by TCRdb itself: fastp quality trimming at Q25, MiXCR clonotype calling, in-frame beta chains only. Every CDR3 protein is listed once, alongside the most common genes and DNA of its rows. A total of approximately 1,000,000 distinct CDR3 sequences appear in this sample, approximately 31% of them only once. The ten biggest clones cover roughly an eighth of the sample. Read against the paper, the sample's treatment or condition label means: in vitro stimulation with specific CMV peptide epitopes to enrich CMV-specific T cells. This sample is drawn from a study of T cell repertoires in cytomegalovirus infection (dated by TCRdb to the late 2010s). Broadly, across the study: Alongside well-studied HLA-B-restricted epitopes, the peptide stimulations were aimed at recently identified HLA-C-restricted CMV epitopes, whose presentation resists viral immunomodulation. Donor HLA type was relevant to the analysis, as public TCR beta signatures indicated carriage of CMV infection together with the matching HLA type. Here is what the overall study found, with its caveats: Cumulative frequency of public TCR beta family members discriminated carriers of CMV infection plus the relevant HLA type in this cohort and an independent roughly 340-donor cohort. In the ex vivo response, HLA-C-restricted CMV-specific TCR beta clonotypes were dominant, and in two of eight donors the single most frequent clonotype came from this HLA-C-restricted group.

The cysteine opens and the phenylalanine closes a CDR3 of 14 amino acids. Here the CDR3 DNA is all that survives: 42 bases in frame from base 1. Between the V and J ends, shortened by 5 bases and 4 bases respectively, the junction contains 14 bases. From the germline V gene (reference sequence), CDR1 is MNHEY and CDR2 is SMNVEV. This receptor was identified in a human donor in good health (CMV status not recorded). Some clones in this sample may be carry-over from other donors' samples. The sample consisted of cultured CD8+ T cells from PBMCs, taken from culture after CMV antigen stimulation. Here the chain combines TRBV27 and TRBJ1-2; TRBD1 is a possible D gene, resting on 5 matching bases. The bases are TGTGCCAGCAGTAGCAGGGACCTGCGCTATGGCTACACCTTC. Protein translation: CASSSRDLRYGYTF.